This entry lists 23 T cell receptor beta chains sequenced from one sample in a study of blood T cell repertoires in COVID-19. TCRdb's copy holds only in-frame clones and misses some; the assay was immunoSEQ multiplex PCR. The table records around 100,000 clones, roughly 84% of them present only once. Sequencing input: peripheral blood. These receptors all come from a woman in her 70s who had recovered from COVID-19.

The J gene is TRBJ2-5, the V gene TRBV6-2 or TRBV6-3; the D gene is possibly TRBD2 (6 bases). This CDR3 region has 15 residues. V shed 2 bases and J shed 0 bases, with 10 bases lying between them. Germline-derived CDR1 and CDR2 are MNHEY and SVGEGT. CDR3 bases: TGTGCCAGCAGTTACGGGCGGGGTTACCAAGAGACCCAGTACTTC. Translation gives CASSYGRGYQETQYF.

The V call is TRBV7-2, the J call TRBJ1-1; TRBD1 aligns across 9 bases. CDR3 size: 13 residues. In germline, CDR1 is SGHTA, CDR2 FQGNSA. Trimming took 2 bases from V and 6 from J; bases not matched to a gene: 1. The CDR3 loop reads CASSLRQGAEAFF. In DNA, the CDR3 is TGTGCCAGCAGCTTAAGACAGGGGGCTGAAGCTTTCTTT.

The chain links TRBV3-1 (or the pseudogene TRBV3-2) to TRBJ2-1; D remains ambiguous. Germline CDR1 is LGHDT and CDR2 is YNNKEL (reference sequence). V was clipped by 0 bases and J by 8 bases, with 8 bases between them. This CDR3 contains 13 residues. The DNA of the CDR3 is TGTGCCAGCAGCCAAGATGTACCGGATGAGCAGTTCTTC. It specifies CASSQDVPDEQFF.

The rearrangement uses TRBV16 and TRBJ2-7; 9 positions agree with TRBD1. From germline, CDR1 is KGHSY and CDR2 FQNENV. V lost 4 bases to trimming and J lost 12 bases; unmatched junction nucleotides: 13. This CDR3 region has 14 residues. CDR3 sequence reads: CASSPTGGATSWYF. CDR3 bases: TGTGCCAGCAGCCCTACAGGGGGCGCTACCTCTTGGTACTTC.

J is TRBJ2-1 and V is TRBV28; D is perhaps TRBD2 (6 bases). Germline V gene sequence: CDR1 MDHEN, CDR2 SYDVKM. The CDR3 loop spans 17 amino acids. V gave up 4 bases and J gave up 5 bases, with 21 bases separating them. The CDR3 here is CASSSFGGLPLDNEQFF. The CDR3 nucleotides are TGTGCCAGCAGTTCCTTCGGGGGACTGCCGCTTGACAATGAGCAGTTCTTC.

The genes are TRBV28 and TRBJ2-5, with TRBD1 identical over 8 bases. CDR3 length: 13 residues. The germline CDR1 and CDR2 sequences are MDHEN and SYDVKM. J gave up 5 bases and V 9 bases, and 8 bases lay outside the gene matches. Here the CDR3 reads CASGRQGLETQYF. The CDR3 DNA is TGTGCCAGTGGACGACAGGGGTTGGAGACCCAGTACTTC.

The chain carries TRBV6-4 and TRBJ2-1, with D hard to call. Per germline, CDR1 MRHNA and CDR2 SNTAGT. With 0 bases removed from V and 0 bases from J, the gap between germline ends came to 6 bases. CDR3 length equals 15 residues. CDR3 DNA: TGTGCCAGCAGTGACTCGAGGAGCTCCTACAATGAGCAGTTCTTC. Its protein product is CASSDSRSSYNEQFF.

This chain connects TRBV7-2 to TRBJ1-5; TRBD1 aligns across 9 bases. Per the germline V gene, CDR1 is SGHTA and CDR2 is FQGNSA. This CDR3 contains 15 residues. The V and J ends lost 6 bases and 4 bases, in that order; junction bases with no gene match: 7. As DNA, the CDR3 is TGTGCCAGCAGACCCAGGACAGGGGAGAATCAGCCCCAGCATTTT. Its translation: CASRPRTGENQPQHF.

The gene calls are TRBV5-1 and TRBJ2-7, with TRBD2 matching over 7 bases. The CDR3 is 13 residues long. Germline V lookup: CDR1 SGHRS, CDR2 YFSETQ. With V trimmed by 5 bases and J by 5 bases, 7 bases remained unmatched. The CDR3 nucleotides are TGCGCCAGCAGGTTCCCCGGGAGGAACGAGCAGTACTTC. It codes for CASRFPGRNEQYF. The full variable domain, with the rest looked up from reference TRBV5-1 and TRBJ2-7, is KAGVTQTPRYLIKTRGQQVTLSCSPISGHRSVSWYQQTPGQGLQFLFEYFSETQRNKGNFPGRFSGRQFSNSRSEMNVSTLELGDSALYLCASRFPGRNEQYFGPGTRLTVT.

J is TRBJ2-5 and V is TRBV27; 11 nucleotides match TRBD2. The CDR3 has 15 amino acids. With V trimmed by 5 bases and J by 7 bases, 9 bases remained unmatched. The germline V gene has CDR1 MNHEY and CDR2 SMNVEV (reference sequence). The CDR3 DNA sequence: TGTGCCAGCAGTGCGACCGGGACTAGCGGCGGGACCCAGTACTTC. This gives the protein CASSATGTSGGTQYF.

This chain joins TRBV7-9 and TRBJ1-3, with 10 bases identical to TRBD1. Germline assignment: CDR1 SEHNR and CDR2 FQNEAQ (reference sequence). The CDR3 spans 15 residues. V lost 5 bases to trimming and J lost 9 bases; unmatched junction nucleotides: 10. The CDR3 loop reads CASSVAPGQGTTIYF. The CDR3 DNA is TGTGCCAGCAGCGTGGCGCCGGGACAGGGGACCACCATATATTTT.

The V call is TRBV5-1, the J call TRBJ2-3, with D possibly TRBD2 on 7 matching bases. Germline V lookup: CDR1 SGHRS, CDR2 YFSETQ. There are 15 residues in the CDR3. The ends were cut back, 6 bases at V and 5 bases at J, with 19 bases in the middle. The CDR3 bases are TGCGCCAGCACCCTGGGGGGGGGCCGCGGAGATACGCAGTATTTT. This codes for CASTLGGGRGDTQYF. The full variable domain, in which reference TRBV5-1 and TRBJ2-3 provide the parts outside the CDR3, is KAGVTQTPRYLIKTRGQQVTLSCSPISGHRSVSWYQQTPGQGLQFLFEYFSETQRNKGNFPGRFSGRQFSNSRSEMNVSTLELGDSALYLCASTLGGGRGDTQYFGPGTRLTVL.

The rearrangement links TRBV4-1 to TRBJ2-7; TRBD1 agrees at 7 bases. Trimming took 1 base from V and 6 from J; bases not matched to a gene: 9. The CDR3 is 15 residues long. The germline V gene encodes CDR1 MGHRA and CDR2 YSYEKL. The CDR3 reads CASSQVGQGDFEQYF. CDR3 nucleotide sequence: TGCGCCAGCAGCCAAGTAGGGCAGGGGGATTTCGAGCAGTACTTC.

This clone was picked up a small number of times. The chain couples TRBV6-2 or TRBV6-3 to TRBJ2-3; 14 positions agree with TRBD2. V trimming: 2 bases; J trimming: 5 bases; junction bases outside the gene matches: 9. From germline, CDR1 is MNHEY and CDR2 SVGEGT. The CDR3 sequence is 18 residues long. The CDR3 DNA is TGTGCCAGCAGTTACCGCCCGGGACTAGCGGGAGTGTTAGATACGCAGTATTTT. It specifies CASSYRPGLAGVLDTQYF.

The rearrangement links TRBV7-2 to TRBJ1-6; 7 bases match TRBD1. Losses at the gene ends were 1 base for V and 6 bases for J; bases not matched to a gene: 3. This CDR3 comprises 15 residues. Germline CDR1 and CDR2: SGHTA and FQGNSA. CDR3 in amino acids: CASSLVQGGNSPLHF. The CDR3 DNA is TGTGCCAGCAGCTTAGTCCAGGGGGGTAATTCACCCCTCCACTTT. Looking up the rest from reference TRBV7-2 and TRBJ1-6 gives the full variable domain: GAGVSQSPSNKVTEKGKDVELRCDPISGHTALYWYRQSLGQGLEFLIYFQGNSAPDKSGLPSDRFSAERTGGSVSTLTIQRTQQEDSAVYLCASSLVQGGNSPLHFGNGTRLTVT.

The gene calls are TRBV7-9 and TRBJ1-6; a possible D gene is TRBD1 (6 bases). Between the trimmed V and J ends, which lost 7 bases and 2 bases, there was a span of 21 bases. Looked up from germline, CDR1 is SEHNR and CDR2 is FQNEAQ (reference sequence). There are 18 residues in the CDR3. CDR3 bases: TGTGCCAGCACCTCGACTTGGGCCGGGACAACCTATAATTCACCCCTCCACTTT. Its translation: CASTSTWAGTTYNSPLHF.

The V and J genes are TRBV10-3 and TRBJ2-3, with 8 bases that match TRBD2. J was trimmed by 5 bases and V by 7 bases; bases with no gene match: 14. Germline CDR1 is ENHRY and CDR2 is SYGVKD. The CDR3 has 16 residues. CDR3 DNA sequence: TGTGCCATCAACGGTGGGGGGACTAGGCAGATAGATACGCAGTATTTT. This codes for CAINGGGTRQIDTQYF.

The V gene is TRBV2, the J gene TRBJ2-2; TRBD2 aligns across 11 bases. Germline lookup yields CDR1 SNHLY and CDR2 FYNNEI. The trim removed 6 bases at V and 3 bases at J, leaving 9 bases unmatched. The CDR3 has 17 amino acids. In nucleotides, the CDR3 is TGTGCCAGCAGCATGACTAGCGGGGTTCTTTACACCGGGGAGCTGTTTTTT. Protein product: CASSMTSGVLYTGELFF. Full variable domain (outside the CDR3, taken from reference TRBV2 and TRBJ2-2): EPEVTQTPSHQVTQMGQEVILRCVPISNHLYFYWYRQILGQKVEFLVSFYNNEISEKSEIFDDQFSVERPDGSNFTLKIRSTKLEDSAMYFCASSMTSGVLYTGELFFGEGSRLTVL.

The chain joins TRBV28 to TRBJ2-7; 9 bases fit TRBD2. With V trimmed by 2 bases and J by 6 bases, 8 bases remained unmatched. Germline V CDR1 and CDR2: MDHEN, SYDVKM. This CDR3 has 15 residues. In DNA form, the CDR3 reads TGTGCCAGCAGTTTAGCTCTAGCGGGACCTTTCGAGCAGTACTTC. This codes for CASSLALAGPFEQYF. The full variable domain, completed using reference TRBV28 and TRBJ2-7, is DVKVTQSSRYLVKRTGEKVFLECVQDMDHENMFWYRQDPGLGLRLIYFSYDVKMKEKGDIPEGYSVSREKKERFSLILESASTNQTSMYLCASSLALAGPFEQYFGPGTRLTVT.

The J gene is TRBJ1-5, the V gene TRBV19, with 9 bases that match TRBD1. The junction had 0 bases not matched to a gene; V was cut back by 4 bases and J by 2 bases. Germline CDR1 and CDR2: LNHDA and SQIVND (reference sequence). The CDR3 has 14 amino acids. The CDR3 nucleotides are TGTGCCAGTAGTAACAGGGGGCGCAATCAGCCCCAGCATTTT. Encoded protein: CASSNRGRNQPQHF.

The V call is TRBV15, the J call TRBJ2-1, with a weak D call TRBD1 (6 bases). The ends were cut back, 1 base at V and 4 bases at J, with 8 bases in the middle. Germline V lookup: CDR1 LNHNV, CDR2 YYDKDF (reference sequence). The length of the CDR3 is 14 residues. CDR3 sequence: CATSRGGHYNEQFF. In DNA form, the CDR3 reads TGTGCCACCAGCAGAGGGGGACATTACAATGAGCAGTTCTTC.

This chain connects TRBV5-6 to TRBJ2-5; 8 nucleotides align to TRBD1. This CDR3 spans 14 amino acids. Per germline, CDR1 SGHDT and CDR2 YYEEEE. V lost 5 bases, J lost 1 base, and 4 bases stayed unmatched. This CDR3 reads CASSGQGAQETQYF. The CDR3 DNA reads TGTGCCAGCAGTGGTCAGGGGGCCCAAGAGACCCAGTACTTC.

This clone came up a few times. V is TRBV19 and J is TRBJ1-5, with D hard to call. This CDR3 has 13 amino acids. Trimming shortened V by 1 base and J by 8 bases, and 9 bases separated the two germline ends. Germline lookup yields CDR1 LNHDA and CDR2 SQIVND (reference sequence). CDR3: CASSIGALKPQHF. DNA of the CDR3: TGTGCCAGTAGTATAGGTGCGTTAAAGCCCCAGCATTTT. Complete variable domain (other parts from reference TRBV19 and TRBJ1-5): DGGITQSPKYLFRKEGQNVTLSCEQNLNHDAMYWYRQDPGQGLRLIYYSQIVNDFQKGDIAEGYSVSREKKESFPLTVTSAQKNPTAFYLCASSIGALKPQHFGDGTRLSIL.